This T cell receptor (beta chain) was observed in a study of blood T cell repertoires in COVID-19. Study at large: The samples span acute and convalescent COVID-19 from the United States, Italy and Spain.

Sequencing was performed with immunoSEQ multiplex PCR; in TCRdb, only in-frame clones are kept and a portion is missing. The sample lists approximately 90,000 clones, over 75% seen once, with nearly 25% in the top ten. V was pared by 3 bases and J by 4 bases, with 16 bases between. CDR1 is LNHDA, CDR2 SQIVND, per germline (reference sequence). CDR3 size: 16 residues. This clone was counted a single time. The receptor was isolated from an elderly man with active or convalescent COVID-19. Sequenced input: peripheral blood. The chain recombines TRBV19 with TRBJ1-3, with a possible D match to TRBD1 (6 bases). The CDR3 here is CASSMRQAAGGNTIYF. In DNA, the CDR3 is TGTGCCAGTAGTATGAGACAGGCGGCTGGAGGAAACACCATATATTTT.